What follows describes a single T cell receptor beta chain. Its antigen is still unknown. There are 14 residues in the CDR3. Germline V gene sequence: CDR1 MNHEY, CDR2 SMNVEV (reference sequence). V lost 8 bases to trimming and J lost 6 bases, with 17 bases between them. Several immunoSEQ 96-well plates shared each subset's DNA, each plate a replicate. TCRdb keeps only in-frame clones here, not all; method: immunoSEQ multiplex PCR. The profile covers some 550,000 clones, with about 97% appearing a single time and around 0.058% taken by the ten largest. These data originate in a study of shared clonotypes between healthy human individuals. Study background: Plates per donor: three CD4 naive, three CD4 memory, two CD8 naive, one CD8 memory.

Broader study findings: Generation probabilities of non-shared clonotypes were lower (relative to those shared by all four donors). The study found roughly 5% of naive CD4 clonotypes shared across four donors.

The J gene is TRBJ2-1, the V gene TRBV27, with D perhaps TRBD2 (6 bases). The TCR comes from a woman in her 30s in good health. Sequenced material: naive CD4+ T cells sorted from blood. Subset meaning: CD45RA+ positively selected. CDR3 sequence reads: CASRRTPGGNEQFF. The CDR3 DNA reads TGTGCCAGCCGGCGGACCCCCGGGGGCAATGAGCAGTTCTTC.